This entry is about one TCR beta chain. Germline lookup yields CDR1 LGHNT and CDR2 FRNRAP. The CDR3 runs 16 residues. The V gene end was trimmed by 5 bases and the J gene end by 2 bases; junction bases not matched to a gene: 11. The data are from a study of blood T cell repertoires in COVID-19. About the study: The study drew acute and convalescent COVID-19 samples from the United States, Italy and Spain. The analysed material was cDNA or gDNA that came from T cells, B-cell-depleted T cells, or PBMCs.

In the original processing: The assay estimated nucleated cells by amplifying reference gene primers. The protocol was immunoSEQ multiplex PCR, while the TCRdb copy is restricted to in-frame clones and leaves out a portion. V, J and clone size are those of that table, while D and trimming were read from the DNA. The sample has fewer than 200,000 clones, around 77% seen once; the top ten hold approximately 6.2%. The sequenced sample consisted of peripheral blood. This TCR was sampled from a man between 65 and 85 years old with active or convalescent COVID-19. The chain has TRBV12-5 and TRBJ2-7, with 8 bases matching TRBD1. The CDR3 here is CASGRTGQVRTYEQYF. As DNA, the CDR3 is TGTGCTAGTGGTCGCACGGGACAGGTTCGTACCTACGAGCAGTACTTC.